Below are 25 T cell receptor beta chains sequenced from a single sample in a study of CD8 T cells in Susac syndrome. Reverse transcription of about 0.45 to 1 ug RNA was carried out with random hexamers. TCRdb re-called the immunoSEQ multiplex PCR reads with MiXCR, one entry per CDR3 protein. The data show around 90,000 distinct CDR3 sequences, 95% to 96% seen once. The sequenced sample consisted of CD8+ T cells from PBMCs. These receptors were taken from a human donor with Susac syndrome.

The CDR3 nucleotides read TGCGCCAGCAGCCCTACAGGGAAGCAAGAGACCCAGTACTTC. Translation gives CASSPTGKQETQYF. This chain joins TRBV5-1 and TRBJ2-5; D possibly corresponds to TRBD1 (6 bases). V was cut by 4 bases and J by 2 bases, with 12 bases left in between. The CDR3 spans 14 residues. The V gene's germline CDR1 is SGHRS and CDR2 YFSETQ.

This clonotype came up a few times. The chain employs TRBV20-1 and TRBJ2-7, with TRBD2 matching 12 bases. Looked up from germline, CDR1 is DFQATT and CDR2 is SNEGSKA (reference sequence). V shed 2 bases, J shed 2 bases, and the junction held 4 bases outside the gene matches. The CDR3 runs to 15 residues. The CDR3 reads CSARQLAGGTYEQYF. Written as DNA, the CDR3 is TGCAGTGCTAGACAACTAGCGGGGGGAACCTACGAGCAGTACTTC.

The chain couples TRBV24-1 to TRBJ2-3, with TRBD2 matching 14 bases. Losses at the gene ends were 7 bases for V and 3 bases for J; bases not matched to a gene: 5. Germline CDR1 is KGHDR and CDR2 is SFDVKD. The CDR3 spans 16 residues. The DNA of the CDR3 is TGTGCCACCAGGGGACTAGCGGGGGTGGTAACAGATACGCAGTATTTT. Its protein is CATRGLAGVVTDTQYF.

The chain combines TRBV4-1 with TRBJ1-4; no definite D call. V lost 4 bases and J lost 8, with 8 bases in between. The germline CDR1 and CDR2 sequences are MGHRA and YSYEKL. This CDR3 comprises 12 residues. The CDR3 nucleotides are TGCGCCAGCAGCCCGCGAGGGGAAAAACTGTTTTTT. This translates into CASSPRGEKLFF.

V gene TRBV30 combines with J gene TRBJ1-5, with unresolved D. This CDR3 has 13 amino acids. The germline V and J ends were trimmed by 6 bases and 3 bases, with 12 bases remaining between them. Germline V lookup: CDR1 GTSNPN, CDR2 SVGIG (reference sequence). The CDR3 here is CACAPAANQPQHF. CDR3 bases: TGTGCCTGCGCCCCAGCGGCCAATCAGCCCCAGCATTTT.

The chain carries TRBV19 and TRBJ1-1; no definite D call. Germline CDR1 reads LNHDA; CDR2 reads SQIVND (reference sequence). Trimming took off 5 bases at V and 0 bases at J, with 10 bases between the two ends. CDR3 size: 14 residues. CDR3 nucleotides: TGTGCCAGTAGTTTTGGCACCTTGAACACTGAAGCTTTCTTT. Protein sequence: CASSFGTLNTEAFF.

The chain joins TRBV20-1 to TRBJ1-2; D is undetermined. Trimming cost V 0 bases and J 0 bases, with 14 bases left between them. Looked up from germline, CDR1 is DFQATT and CDR2 is SNEGSKA (reference sequence). The CDR3 loop spans 16 amino acids. CDR3 coding DNA: TGCAGTGCTAGAGATCCCGCAGGCCTTGCTAACTATGGCTACACCTTC. It yields the protein CSARDPAGLANYGYTF.

The rearrangement links TRBV30 to TRBJ2-7; D may be TRBD1 or TRBD2 (5 bases each). This CDR3 is built from 15 residues. Trimming stripped 0 bases from V and 5 bases from J, with 17 bases between. Germline-derived CDR1 and CDR2 are GTSNPN and SVGIG (reference sequence). CDR3 sequence reads: CAWSVGTPLSHEQYF. CDR3 DNA: TGTGCCTGGAGTGTCGGGACCCCCCTATCCCACGAGCAGTACTTC.

The chain couples TRBV30 to TRBJ2-1, with 10 bases aligning to TRBD1. The CDR3 spans 17 residues. The germline V gene has CDR1 GTSNPN and CDR2 SVGIG (reference sequence). V shed 2 bases and J 7 bases; nucleotides not matched to a gene: 14. The CDR3 loop reads CAWSKRTGGTGGNEQFF. For the CDR3, the DNA is TGTGCCTGGAGTAAGAGGACAGGGGGTACGGGAGGAAATGAGCAGTTCTTC.

The rearrangement joins TRBV7-9 to TRBJ1-2; D is ambiguous. V was shortened by 5 bases and J by 1 base, with 17 bases between the two germline ends. Germline CDR1 and CDR2: SEHNR and FQNEAQ (reference sequence). There are 16 residues in the CDR3. The CDR3 sequence: CASSETHSEYNYGYTF. The CDR3 coding sequence is TGTGCCAGCAGCGAGACTCACAGCGAGTATAACTATGGCTACACCTTC.

The gene calls are TRBV5-8 and TRBJ1-3, with D maybe TRBD1 (6 bases). The CDR3 spans 15 residues. The germline V gene has CDR1 SGHTS and CDR2 YDEGEE. V was pared by 3 bases and J by 4 bases, with 14 bases between. The chain's CDR3 is CASSSTGAYGNTIYF. DNA of the CDR3: TGTGCCAGCAGCTCCACGGGGGCTTACGGAAACACCATATATTTT.

The chain has TRBV2 and TRBJ2-1; D is perhaps TRBD2 (5 bases). The V end was cut by 6 bases, the J end by 10 bases, with 19 bases between. Germline assignment: CDR1 SNHLY and CDR2 FYNNEI. The CDR3 is 14 residues long. The CDR3 region is CASRPIPGKKEQFF. The CDR3 DNA follows: TGTGCCAGCAGACCTATTCCGGGGAAAAAGGAGCAGTTCTTC.

The chain employs TRBV29-1 and TRBJ1-2; possible D gene TRBD1, 5 bases. The CDR3 length is 12 residues. Per the germline V gene, CDR1 is SQVTM and CDR2 is ANQGSEA. V was pared by 4 bases and J by 2 bases, with 8 bases between. CDR3: CSVGRDNYGYTF. CDR3 in DNA: TGCAGCGTTGGCCGGGACAACTATGGCTACACCTTC.

This CDR3 reads CASSTAGTVLYEQYF. The CDR3 DNA sequence: TGTGCCAGCAGTACTGCTGGGACAGTCCTCTACGAGCAGTACTTC. The J gene is TRBJ2-7, the V gene TRBV27; TRBD1 matches 7 bases. CDR1 MNHEY and CDR2 SMNVEV come from the germline V gene (reference sequence). The CDR3 spans 15 residues. V trimming: 5 bases; J trimming: 3 bases; junction bases outside the gene matches: 10.

V gene TRBV7-9 combines with J gene TRBJ1-2; D is perhaps TRBD1 (6 bases). Trimming cost V 4 bases and J 5 bases, with 11 bases left between them. CDR1 SEHNR and CDR2 FQNEAQ come from the germline V gene (reference sequence). The CDR3 spans 13 residues. CDR3 in DNA: TGTGCCAGCAGCTCCGGGACACATTATGGCTACACCTTC. Translation gives CASSSGTHYGYTF.

The gene calls are TRBV20-1 and TRBJ1-4; D unclear. The CDR3 length is 14 residues. V shed 1 base and J shed 0 bases, with 6 bases lying between them. Germline assignment: CDR1 DFQATT and CDR2 SNEGSKA (reference sequence). Written as DNA, the CDR3 is TGCAGTGCTAGAGCTCCGCCAACTAATGAAAAACTGTTTTTT. As protein: CSARAPPTNEKLFF.

The chain recombines TRBV29-1 with TRBJ1-1; weak D call: TRBD1 (5 bases). From germline, CDR1 is SQVTM and CDR2 ANQGSEA. Trimming removed 3 bases at V and 5 bases at J, with 7 bases between. The CDR3 covers 11 residues. The CDR3 sequence: CSVDRGTEAFF. The CDR3 DNA sequence: TGCAGCGTTGATAGGGGAACTGAAGCTTTCTTT.

Comment on this clonotype: The junction does not match germline at one end; this may be a read error. The chain is built from TRBV6-5 and TRBJ1-5, with 9 bases lining up with TRBD1. CDR1 is MNHEY and CDR2 is SVGAGI in the germline V gene. The CDR3 contains 15 residues. CDR3 nucleotides: TGTGCCAGCAGCTCCGGGACAGGGTCCGATCACCCCCAGCATTTT. This translates into CASSSGTGSDHPQHF.

The CDR3 reads CASSELGGGPQETQYF. In nucleotides, the CDR3 is TGTGCCAGCAGTGAACTGGGCGGGGGGCCCCAAGAGACCCAGTACTTC. The chain carries TRBV6-1 and TRBJ2-5, with TRBD2 identical over 8 bases. Germline-derived CDR1 and CDR2 are MNHNS and SASEGT. The ends lost 2 bases at V and 1 base at J; junction bases unmatched: 6. The CDR3 spans 16 residues.

This chain uses TRBV6-5 with TRBJ2-7, with D possibly being TRBD1 (6 bases). This CDR3 spans 13 amino acids. Trimming removed 5 bases at V and 1 base at J, with 9 bases between. CDR1 MNHEY and CDR2 SVGAGI come from the germline V gene. The CDR3 is CASSKGHSYEQYF. The CDR3, as DNA: TGTGCCAGCAGTAAGGGACATTCCTACGAGCAGTACTTC.

This sequence joins TRBV20-1 and TRBJ2-1; TRBD1 might be the D (6 bases). CDR3 size: 12 residues. V was shortened by 3 bases and J by 8 bases, with 11 bases between the two germline ends. CDR1 is DFQATT and CDR2 is SNEGSKA in the germline V gene (reference sequence). In nucleotides, the CDR3 is TGCAGTGCTAGCAGGGGAGTTGATGAGCAGTTCTTC. Its protein product is CSASRGVDEQFF.

The V and J genes are TRBV20-1 and TRBJ1-2; TRBD1 aligns across 9 bases. This CDR3 is built from 15 residues. V lost 3 bases and J lost 4; bases outside the gene matches: 9. Looked up from germline, CDR1 is DFQATT and CDR2 is SNEGSKA (reference sequence). The CDR3 DNA is TGCAGTGCTAGGCGGGACAGGGACCATTTCTATGGCTACACCTTC. It yields the protein CSARRDRDHFYGYTF.

V usage is TRBV20-1 and J usage is TRBJ2-7, with TRBD2 matching over 7 bases. This CDR3 is 16 amino acids long. V lost 0 bases to trimming and J lost 6 bases; unmatched junction nucleotides: 14. Germline CDR1 is DFQATT and CDR2 is SNEGSKA (reference sequence). CDR3 nucleotide sequence: TGCAGTGCTAGAGATAGCCGGGAGGTAACGGGGGGCGAGCAGTACTTC. It is translated as CSARDSREVTGGEQYF.

CDR3 nucleotide sequence: TGTGCCTGGAGCGGGGACAGGGGTGGGTATGGCTACACCTTC. It translates to CAWSGDRGGYGYTF. This chain uses TRBV30 with TRBJ1-2, with 10 bases matching TRBD1. Germline lookup yields CDR1 GTSNPN and CDR2 SVGIG (reference sequence). This CDR3 region has 14 residues. V shed 3 bases, J shed 5 bases, and the junction held 6 bases outside the gene matches.

This rearrangement joins TRBV5-4 to TRBJ2-1; D gene ambiguous. The V gene lost 3 bases and the J gene lost 8 bases, with 9 bases spanning the gap. The germline gives CDR1 SGHNT, CDR2 YYREEE (reference sequence). The CDR3 is 12 residues long. The CDR3 sequence is CASSYRLDEQFF. CDR3 nucleotide sequence: TGTGCCAGCAGCTATCGGTTAGATGAGCAGTTCTTC.